This T cell receptor (beta chain) appears in the sequencing data of a study of T cells in Graves' hyperthyroidism and ophthalmopathy. TCR beta CDR3 sequences were amplified from RNA transcripts. A set of HTBI primers served as the primers for a first-round RT-PCR of the TCR CDR3. Using its own MiXCR run on the multiplex PCR reads, TCRdb lists one record per CDR3 protein. The top ten clones hold 65% to 80% of a sample with about 130,000 distinct CDR3 sequences, more than 20% of them seen once. This clonotype was found many times. The sample comprised blood. The receptor's source is a woman between 45 and 60 years old with Graves' hyperthyroidism that later progressed to Graves' ophthalmopathy.

The CDR3 nucleotides are TGTGCCAGCAGGCGGGAGGGCTACGAGCAGTACTTC. It yields the protein CASRREGYEQYF. V and J are TRBV2 and TRBJ2-7, with 9 bases aligning to TRBD2. Germline loops: CDR1 SNHLY, CDR2 FYNNEI. The CDR3 has 12 amino acids. Unmatched junction bases numbered 0, after V lost 6 bases and J lost 3 bases.